The 4 T cell receptor beta chains reported below all come from one sample, sequenced in a study of blood T cell repertoires in COVID-19. The assay was immunoSEQ multiplex PCR, and TCRdb's table has in-frame clones only and misses some. The sample lists around 180,000 clones; around 80% were seen once. The sample taken for sequencing was PBMCs or T cells enriched from blood (not recorded which). These TCRs come from a woman between 45 and 65 years old with acute COVID-19.

The chain joins TRBV10-2 to TRBJ1-3, with D perhaps TRBD1 (6 bases). Deletions cut 2 bases from V and 2 bases from J, with 13 bases between. Germline values: CDR1 WSHSY, CDR2 SAAADI. There are 16 residues in the CDR3. CDR3 DNA sequence: TGCGCCAGCAGTGAGATCTATCGACAGGCTGGAAACACCATATATTTT. Its translation: CASSEIYRQAGNTIYF.

The rearrangement links TRBV4-2 to TRBJ1-1; TRBD1 matches 10 bases. The length of the CDR3 is 17 residues. Germline-derived CDR1 and CDR2 are LGHNA and YNFKEQ. Germline trimming cut 4 bases from V and 4 bases from J; bases unmatched to any gene: 12. CDR3 loop: CASSPLGQGGMGTEAFF. The CDR3 DNA reads as TGTGCCAGCAGCCCACTCGGACAGGGGGGTATGGGCACTGAAGCTTTCTTT.

The table lists this clone with a count of one. An end of the junction does not agree with germline; a read error may underlie this. V gene TRBV7-6 combines with J gene TRBJ2-5, with TRBD2 as a possible D gene (6 bases). The length of the CDR3 is 11 residues. Germline V gene lookup returns CDR1 SGHVS and CDR2 FNYEAQ. In DNA, the CDR3 is TGTGCCAGCATAACTGGGCGGGGAACGCACTTC. Translating gives CASITGRGTHF.

With regard to this clone: The same CDR3 can be traced to other DNA sequences in this sample. The chain carries TRBV19 and TRBJ1-1; a possible D gene is TRBD1 (6 bases). This CDR3 contains 13 residues. Germline V CDR1 and CDR2: LNHDA, SQIVND (reference sequence). The ends were cut back, 3 bases at V and 4 bases at J, with 9 bases in the middle. The CDR3 loop reads CASSIQQGTEAFF. CDR3 in DNA: TGTGCCAGTAGTATCCAACAGGGCACTGAAGCTTTCTTT.